The rows below give T cell receptor beta chains drawn from one sample of a study of shared clonotypes between healthy human individuals. Clones were read by immunoSEQ multiplex PCR, and TCRdb kept only the in-frame ones, dropping some. The sample has approximately 2.5 million clones; 93% are singletons. Sequencing was carried out using naive CD4+ T cells from PBMCs. All receptors derive from a man younger than 30 in good health. Some clones in this sample may be carry-over from other donors' samples. Both conserved end residues are part of each CDR3. Each record gives: J gene, clone size, V gene, D gene, CDR3 DNA, CDR3 protein. D genes are given only for firm matches. Size values are once, few and many counts, or a class for expanded clones, and some rows have none.

>TRBJ2-7|.|TRBV9|TRBD2
TGTGCCAGCAGCGTCGGGACTAGCCTCCTTTACGAGCAGTACTTC
CASSVGTSLLYEQYF
>TRBJ1-1|.|TRBV5-1|.
TGCGCCAGCAGCTGGAGGGACCCCGGAGGGACTGAAGCTTTCTTT
CASSWRDPGGTEAFF
>TRBJ2-3|.|TRBV18|.
TGTGCCAGCTCACCCCCGGAGGATACGCAGTATTTT
CASSPPEDTQYF
>TRBJ2-7|.|TRBV11-3|TRBD2
TGTGCCAGCAGCTTACGGGGGGCCTACGAGCAGTACTTC
CASSLRGAYEQYF
>TRBJ2-2|.|TRBV11-2|.
TGTGCCAGCAGCTTAATCAGGCTTGGGGCCGGGGAGCTGTTTTTT
CASSLIRLGAGELFF
>TRBJ1-2|.|TRBV5-1|.
TGCGCCAGCAGCCCTCCGGGGGCACAGGGTTGGAGTTTTGGCTACACCTTC
CASSPPGAQGWSFGYTF
>TRBJ2-3|.|TRBV9|.
TGTGCCAGCAGCGTAGCGATTCAACTCACAGATACGCAGTATTTT
CASSVAIQLTDTQYF
>TRBJ2-7|.|TRBV5-4|.
TGTGCCAGCAGCTTGGACAGTAAGGGCGGCGAGCAGTACTTC
CASSLDSKGGEQYF
>TRBJ1-3|.|TRBV6-1|.
TGTGCCAGCGGTGTCGGCTGGGGCTCTGGAAACACCATATATTTT
CASGVGWGSGNTIYF
>TRBJ2-1|.|TRBV27|TRBD1
TGTGCCAGCAGTTGGGGACAGGGGACCAATGAGCAGTTCTTC
CASSWGQGTNEQFF
>TRBJ1-1|.|TRBV5-1|.
TGCGCCAGCAGCCGACCTACAGGGTCCCCTGAAGCTTTCTTT
CASSRPTGSPEAFF
>TRBJ1-4|few|TRBV5-5|TRBD1
TGTGCCAGCAGCCCTACAGGGGGCCGAGGTGAAAAACTGTTTTTT
CASSPTGGRGEKLFF
>TRBJ2-3|.|TRBV5-1|TRBD1
TGCGCCAGCAGCCTGGGACAGGGGCCAGATACGCAGTATTTT
CASSLGQGPDTQYF
>TRBJ1-1|.|TRBV5-8|.
TGTGCCAGCAGACAAACGGGGCGTATAATGAACACTGAAGCTTTCTTT
CASRQTGRIMNTEAFF
>TRBJ2-1|once|TRBV9|.
TGTGCCAGCAATTCGGACAAGATAAACAATGAGCAGTTCTTC
CASNSDKINNEQFF
>TRBJ2-5|.|TRBV10-3|TRBD1
TGTGCCATCAGTGAGTCCCAGGGGGAGCAGCTGGAGACCCAGTACTTC
CAISESQGEQLETQYF
>TRBJ2-7|.|TRBV9|.
TGTGCCAGCAGCGTAGGAATAGGGCACAGCGGCCCCTACGAGCAGTACTTC
CASSVGIGHSGPYEQYF
>TRBJ2-5|.|TRBV20-1|.
TGCAGTGTCCCGCTCCGGGGGACCCAGTACTTC
CSVPLRGTQYF
>TRBJ1-2|few|TRBV28|.
TGTGCCAGCAGTTGGACAGCCTATGGCTACACCTTC
CASSWTAYGYTF
>TRBJ1-6|.|TRBV6-4|TRBD1
TGTGCCAGCAGTGGGGGACAGGGGTATAATTCACCCCTCCACTTT
CASSGGQGYNSPLHF
>TRBJ2-1|.|TRBV10-2|.
TGCGCCATCAAAGGAGGAGAAGCTAAAAATGAGCAGTTCTTC
CAIKGGEAKNEQFF
>TRBJ1-3|.|TRBV18|.
TGTGCCAGCTCACCACTCCGGGACCGATCTGGAAACACCATATATTTT
CASSPLRDRSGNTIYF
>TRBJ2-2|.|TRBV5-1|.
TGCGCCAGCAGCGCAGAGGGCGGGGAGCTGTTTTTT
CASSAEGGELFF
>TRBJ1-1|.|TRBV19|.
TGTGCCAGTAGTGCGCGCTCCCAAGCTTTCTTT
CASSARSQAFF
>TRBJ1-3|few|TRBV25-1|.
TGTGCCAGCGGCAGCTCTGGAAACACCATATATTTT
CASGSSGNTIYF
>TRBJ2-7|.|TRBV7-2|.
TGTGCCAGCAGCTTAGCAGGGCTAGTAACCGAGCAGTACTTC
CASSLAGLVTEQYF
>TRBJ1-1|.|TRBV28|.
TGTGCCAGCACCCTCGGGGCCAAGGGCACTGAAGCTTTCTTT
CASTLGAKGTEAFF
>TRBJ2-2|.|TRBV12-1|.
TGTGCCAGCTTCGCCGGGAGGGCCAGAGGCGGGGAGCTGTTTTTT
CASFAGRARGGELFF
>TRBJ1-2|.|TRBV19|.
TGTGCCAGTATTCCGACAATAGCTAACTATGGCTACACCTTC
CASIPTIANYGYTF
>TRBJ2-7|.|TRBV11-1|.
TGTGCCAGCAGCCCCGCCAGGGACGAGCAGTACTTC
CASSPARDEQYF
>TRBJ2-3|.|TRBV7-3|TRBD1
TGTGCCAGCAGCTTATTAGGACAGGGGGTGTACACAGATACGCAGTATTTT
CASSLLGQGVYTDTQYF
>TRBJ2-4|.|TRBV5-1|.
TGCGCCAGCAGCCGGGACTGGTCGAACATTCAGTACTTC
CASSRDWSNIQYF
>TRBJ1-2|.|TRBV5-6|TRBD1
TGTGCCAGCAGCCCCAAAGGGACAGGGTCACCCTATGGCTACACCTTC
CASSPKGTGSPYGYTF
>TRBJ2-5|.|TRBV11-1|.
TGTGCCAGCAGCTTAGCTCGGGCCCCACAAGAGACCCAGTACTTC
CASSLARAPQETQYF
>TRBJ2-1|.|TRBV14|.
TGTGCCAGCAGCCAATTTTCGGCAGGGGACTACAATGAGCAGTTCTTC
CASSQFSAGDYNEQFF
>TRBJ2-3|.|TRBV5-1|.
TGCGCCAGCAGCACCGGGCAGTCAGATACGCAGTATTTT
CASSTGQSDTQYF
>TRBJ1-2|once|TRBV7-9|.
TGTGCCAGCAGCGCGAGGGGATTCGATGGCTACACCTTC
CASSARGFDGYTF
>TRBJ1-1|.|TRBV18|TRBD1
TGTGCCAGCTCACCCAACAGGGGATACACTGAAGCTTTCTTT
CASSPNRGYTEAFF
>TRBJ1-4|few|TRBV25-1|TRBD1
TGTGCCAGTTCTCCACCGTCAGGGGGAACTAATGAAAAACTGTTTTTT
CASSPPSGGTNEKLFF
>TRBJ2-7|few|TRBV7-8|TRBD1
TGTGCCAGCAGCTTAGGCCGACTCGCGAGCCGGGACAGGGTATACGAGCAGTACTTC
CASSLGRLASRDRVYEQYF
>TRBJ2-1|once|TRBV18|.
TGTGCCAGCTCACCGGCCCCTGTCTCCTACAATGAGCAGTTCTTC
CASSPAPVSYNEQFF
>TRBJ2-7|.|TRBV10-3|.
TGTGCCATCAGTGAGTCGGGGACACCCTCCTACGAGCAGTACTTC
CAISESGTPSYEQYF
>TRBJ2-1|.|TRBV4-3|.
TGCGCCAGCAGCCAAGGGTTCGTGGCGAGGGGGCTAGCGGCTAACAATGAGCAGTTCTTC
CASSQGFVARGLAANNEQFF
>TRBJ2-2|.|TRBV6-5|TRBD1
TGTGCCAGCAGTTACAGGGGGCAGGGCACCGGGGAGCTGTTTTTT
CASSYRGQGTGELFF
>TRBJ1-5|.|TRBV14|TRBD1
TGTGCCAGCAGCCCGACAGGGATCAATCAGCCCCAGCATTTT
CASSPTGINQPQHF
>TRBJ2-3|.|TRBV5-1|.
TGCGCCAGCAGCTTGGTGCCTAGCCCCGCCGATACGCAGTATTTT
CASSLVPSPADTQYF
>TRBJ2-3|once|TRBV30|.
TGTGCCTGGAGTGGGGCTGAGCGGTTCGTGTATACGCAGTATTTT
CAWSGAERFVYTQYF
>TRBJ1-5|.|TRBV18|.
TGTGCCAGCTCAAAGGCAGGGAGCGACAGCAATCAGCCCCAGCATTTT
CASSKAGSDSNQPQHF
>TRBJ2-7|.|TRBV28|.
TGTGCCAGCATAGGCCCGGGGGAGCAGTACTTC
CASIGPGEQYF
>TRBJ2-3|once|TRBV7-2|.
TGTGCCAGAAGGGTCGGTCCCCCGGATACGCAGTATTTT
CARRVGPPDTQYF
>TRBJ2-5|.|TRBV30|TRBD2
TGTGCCTGGAGCCACGGGCTAGCGGAAGAGACCCAGTACTTC
CAWSHGLAEETQYF
>TRBJ1-5|.|TRBV30|.
TGTGCCTGGAGTGTACTAGGGAGTCAGCCCCAGCATTTT
CAWSVLGSQPQHF